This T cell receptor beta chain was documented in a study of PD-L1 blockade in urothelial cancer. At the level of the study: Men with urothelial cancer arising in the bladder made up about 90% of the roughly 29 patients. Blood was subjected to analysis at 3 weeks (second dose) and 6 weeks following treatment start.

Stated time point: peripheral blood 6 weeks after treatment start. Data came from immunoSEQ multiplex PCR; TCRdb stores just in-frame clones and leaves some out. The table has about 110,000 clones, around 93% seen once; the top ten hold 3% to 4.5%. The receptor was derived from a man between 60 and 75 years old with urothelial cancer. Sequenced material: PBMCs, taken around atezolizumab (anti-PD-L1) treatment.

CDR3 amino acids: CASSQSGQRLTDTQYF. In nucleotides, the CDR3 is TGTGCCAGCAGCCAATCGGGACAGCGACTCACAGATACGCAGTATTTT. V usage is TRBV16 and J usage is TRBJ2-3; 7 nucleotides align to TRBD1. The germline V gene encodes CDR1 KGHSY and CDR2 FQNENV. V was clipped by 0 bases and J by 2 bases; unmatched bases: 5. This CDR3 spans 16 amino acids.